This is a list of T cell receptor beta chains from one sample in a study of cytomegalovirus exposure and HLA in healthy donors. Assay: immunoSEQ multiplex PCR; the TCRdb copy retains only in-frame clones and omits some. The sample lists roughly 96,000 clones, about four fifths occurring once. The sequencing sample was made of PBMCs. These receptors all stem from a female donor in good health and CMV-seropositive. The conserved cysteine and the conserved F or W are not part of the CDR3 here. The order of the fields is V gene, J gene, clone size, CDR3 protein. Size tells how often a clone was seen (once, few, many) or the class of an expanded clone, and some rows leave it out.

TRBV15	TRBJ2-1	.	ATSRALAGWNEQF
TRBV19	TRBJ2-1	.	ARRGRGRDNEQF
TRBV25-1	TRBJ1-1	.	ASSECRREMNTEAF
TRBV30	TRBJ2-1	.	AWRPPGPEQF
TRBV30	TRBJ2-7	.	AWSRSGGYEQY
TRBV19	TRBJ2-1	.	ASFSIAREQF
TRBV5-1	TRBJ2-7	.	ASSSDTTTSYEQY
TRBV29-1	TRBJ1-5	.	SVLEGGQPQH
TRBV7-2	TRBJ1-2	.	ASSTNGGSNYGYT
TRBV30	TRBJ1-2	.	AWNGQELNYGYT
TRBV18	TRBJ2-5	.	ASSPSGTETQY
TRBV9	TRBJ2-1	.	ASSPDNEQF
TRBV28	TRBJ1-3	.	ASRPAGSGNTIY
TRBV6-1	TRBJ1-2	.	ASSEYSNYGYT
TRBV7-2	TRBJ2-3	.	ASSLEGFRGDTQY
TRBV6-5	TRBJ2-7	.	ASRLRDRGTYEQY
TRBV14	TRBJ2-5	.	ASSQANREETQY
TRBV7-2	TRBJ2-7	.	ASSSTGAYEQY
TRBV5-1	TRBJ2-7	.	ASSLARTRLYEQY
TRBV11-2	TRBJ2-7	.	ASSSDRVRYEQY
TRBV28	TRBJ2-1	.	ASTLAGPYNEQF
TRBV15	TRBJ2-7	.	ATSRDRGVYEQY
TRBV11-2	TRBJ2-1	.	ASSPAGTSGDNEQF
TRBV4-3	TRBJ2-7	.	ASSQEPGQGYEQY
TRBV7-2	TRBJ2-1	.	ASSLNPAVNEQF
TRBV11-2	TRBJ2-1	.	ASSLDGTSGGWEQF
TRBV9	TRBJ2-3	.	ASSVDEGDTQY
TRBV7-2	TRBJ2-7	.	ASSLRPGENYEQY
TRBV11-2	TRBJ2-3	.	ASSLLAGGSTDTQY
TRBV28	TRBJ2-1	few	ASSSGLHNEQF
TRBV7-6	TRBJ2-3	.	ASSLTGLVGTQY
TRBV7-6	TRBJ2-1	few	ASSFMSGPNPDNEQF
TRBV5-4	TRBJ2-5	.	ASSLIRETQY
TRBV7-3	TRBJ2-1	few	ASSNLAFDEQF
TRBV6-6	TRBJ2-1	.	ASEGQKPYNEQF
TRBV7-6	TRBJ1-5	.	ASSLGASGQGWVQPQH
TRBV6-4	TRBJ1-2	.	ASTGQAYGYT
TRBV2	TRBJ1-1	once	ASSETGMNTEAF
TRBV29-1	TRBJ2-1	.	SVEGQVSNEQF
TRBV10-2	TRBJ1-2	.	ASSESWLSYGYT
TRBV7-2	TRBJ2-7	.	ASSPGTGGPYEQY
TRBV23-1	TRBJ1-5	.	ASSLAEDSNQPQH
TRBV28	TRBJ1-1	once	ASSLLGQGATEAF
TRBV2	TRBJ1-6	.	ASSEQGTSSPLH
TRBV12-1	TRBJ1-2	.	ASSRYRGRGCGYT
TRBV28	TRBJ1-2	.	ASSRHDRAVDGYT
TRBV7-9	TRBJ2-7	.	ASTLGRGAEYEQY
TRBV2	TRBJ1-1	few	ASRGRVNTEAF
TRBV29-1	TRBJ1-2	.	SVGEGGRVSGDYGYT
TRBV30	TRBJ1-4	.	AWRVTANEKLF
TRBV7-3	TRBJ2-6	few	ASSSTTGSGANVLT
TRBV2	TRBJ1-4	.	ASIGAEKLF
TRBV4-3	TRBJ1-5	.	ASSHPEGGGNQPQH